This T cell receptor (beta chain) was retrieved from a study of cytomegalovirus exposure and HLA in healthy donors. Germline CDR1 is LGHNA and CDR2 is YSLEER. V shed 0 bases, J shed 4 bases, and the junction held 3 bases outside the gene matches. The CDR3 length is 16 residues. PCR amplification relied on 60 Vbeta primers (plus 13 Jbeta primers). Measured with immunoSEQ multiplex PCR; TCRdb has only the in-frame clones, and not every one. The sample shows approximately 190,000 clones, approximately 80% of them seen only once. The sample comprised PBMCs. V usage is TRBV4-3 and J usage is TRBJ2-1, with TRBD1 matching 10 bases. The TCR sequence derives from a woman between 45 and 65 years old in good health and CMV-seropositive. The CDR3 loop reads CASSQEGTGAYNEQFF. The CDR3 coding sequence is TGCGCCAGCAGCCAAGAAGGGACAGGGGCATACAATGAGCAGTTCTTC.